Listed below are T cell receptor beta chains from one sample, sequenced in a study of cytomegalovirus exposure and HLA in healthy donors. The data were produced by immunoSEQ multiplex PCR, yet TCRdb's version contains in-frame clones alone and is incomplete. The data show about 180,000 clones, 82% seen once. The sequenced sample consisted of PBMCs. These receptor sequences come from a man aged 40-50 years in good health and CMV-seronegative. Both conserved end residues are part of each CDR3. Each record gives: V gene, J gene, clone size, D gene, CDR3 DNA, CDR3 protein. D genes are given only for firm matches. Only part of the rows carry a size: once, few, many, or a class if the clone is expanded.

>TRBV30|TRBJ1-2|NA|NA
TGTGCCTGGAGTTCGGGGGGCGGGGGCTATGGCTACACCTTC
CAWSSGGGGYGYTF
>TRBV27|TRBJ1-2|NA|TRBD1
TGTGCCAGCAGTTTATCCAGGGGGCTCGGCTACACCTTC
CASSLSRGLGYTF
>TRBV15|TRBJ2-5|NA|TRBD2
TGTGCCACCAGCAGAGCAGGGGCGGGAGGGCGGGAGACCCAGTACTTC
CATSRAGAGGRETQYF
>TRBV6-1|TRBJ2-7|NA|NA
TGTGCCAGCAGTGATTCGGGAGACCTTAGGAAGCAGTACTTC
CASSDSGDLRKQYF
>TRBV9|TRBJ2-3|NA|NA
TGTGCCAGCAGCGTAGTAATCGGTAGGGGAACAGATACGCAGTATTTT
CASSVVIGRGTDTQYF
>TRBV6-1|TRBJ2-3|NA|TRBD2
TGTGCCAGCAGTGCGCTACTAGCGGGGGGCCCCCATACGCAGTATTTT
CASSALLAGGPHTQYF
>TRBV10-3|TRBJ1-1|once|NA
TGTGCCATCAGACCGACAGGTTCAGGTGCAGAAGCTTTCTTT
CAIRPTGSGAEAFF
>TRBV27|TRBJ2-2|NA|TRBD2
TGTGCCAGCAGTCACATTAGCGGGAGTAGTACCGGGGAGCTGTTTTTT
CASSHISGSSTGELFF
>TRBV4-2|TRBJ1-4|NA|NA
TGTGCCAGCAGCCCACCAGGGGCGATTAATGAAAAACTGTTTTTT
CASSPPGAINEKLFF
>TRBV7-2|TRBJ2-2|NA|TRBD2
TGTGCCAGCAGCTTAGGGCTGACTAGCGAGAACACCGGGGAGCTGTTTTTT
CASSLGLTSENTGELFF
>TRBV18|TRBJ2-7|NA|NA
TGTGCCAGCTCACTAGCTCGGGACACCCGAACCTACGAGCAGTACTTC
CASSLARDTRTYEQYF
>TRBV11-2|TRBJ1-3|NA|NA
TGTGCCAGCAGCTTCGGACAAGCCGGTGACACCATATATTTT
CASSFGQAGDTIYF
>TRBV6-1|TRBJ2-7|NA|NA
TGTGCCAGCAGTGTAGTGGCAGGGACCTACGAGCAGTACTTC
CASSVVAGTYEQYF
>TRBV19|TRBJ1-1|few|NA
TGTGCCAGTAGTCCCGAACAGGGAGTTCGAGCTTTCTTT
CASSPEQGVRAFF
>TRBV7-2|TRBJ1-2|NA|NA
TGTGCCAGCAGCTTGGGGGGGACCTATGGCTACACCTTC
CASSLGGTYGYTF
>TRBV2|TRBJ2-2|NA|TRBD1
TGTGCCAGCAGTCAACCACGGGACAGAGCTAACACCGGGGAGCTGTTTTTT
CASSQPRDRANTGELFF
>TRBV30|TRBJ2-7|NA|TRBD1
TGTGCCTGGATGCAGACCGGGACAGGGGGCGAGCAGTACTTC
CAWMQTGTGGEQYF
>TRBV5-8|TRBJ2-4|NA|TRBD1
TGTGCCAGCAGGCACAGGGGGCCGGGGGACAAAAACATTCAGTACTTC
CASRHRGPGDKNIQYF
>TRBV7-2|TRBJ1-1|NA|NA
TGTGCCAGCAGCCAGGGGTTGGGCCAGGGCATGAACACTGAAGCTTTCTTT
CASSQGLGQGMNTEAFF
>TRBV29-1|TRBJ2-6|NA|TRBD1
TGCAGCGTCACCCGGGACAGGTCCTCCTCTGGGGCCAACGTCCTGACTTTC
CSVTRDRSSSGANVLTF
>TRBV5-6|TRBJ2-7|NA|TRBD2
TGTGCCAGCAGCTTGAAAGGACTAGCGGCAGACGAGCAGTACTTC
CASSLKGLAADEQYF
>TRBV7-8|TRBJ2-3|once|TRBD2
TGTGCCAGCAGCTTAAGGACTAGCGGGAGAACAGATACGCAGTATTTT
CASSLRTSGRTDTQYF
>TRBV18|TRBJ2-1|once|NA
TGTGCCAGCTCACCCCCGGGGAAGGGTGAGCAGTTCTTC
CASSPPGKGEQFF
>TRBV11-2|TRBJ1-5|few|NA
TGTGCCAGCAGCCCAGAGGGTCAGCCCCAGCATTTT
CASSPEGQPQHF
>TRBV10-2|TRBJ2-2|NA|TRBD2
TGCGCCAGCATGAGACTAGCGCCTGGCGGGGAGCTGTTTTTT
CASMRLAPGGELFF
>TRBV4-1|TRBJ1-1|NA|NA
TGCGCCAGCAGCCACGGTTTTTTGGCACAGGGAGATGCTTTCTTT
CASSHGFLAQGDAFF
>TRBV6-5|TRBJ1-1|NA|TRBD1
TGTGCCAGCAGTGCGGACAGGGGCACTGAAGCTTTCTTT
CASSADRGTEAFF
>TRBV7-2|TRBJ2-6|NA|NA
TGTGCCAGCAGCGTTACGGGTACTGGGGCCAACGTCCTGACTTTC
CASSVTGTGANVLTF
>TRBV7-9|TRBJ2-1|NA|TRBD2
TGTGCCAGCAGCTTCGGGCCCGGGACTAGCCTACATGAGCAGTTCTTC
CASSFGPGTSLHEQFF
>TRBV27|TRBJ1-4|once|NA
TGTGCCAGCAGATACATGGGGGCCGAAAAACTGTTTTTT
CASRYMGAEKLFF
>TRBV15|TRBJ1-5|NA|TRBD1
TGTGCCACCAGCATCCGCGGGACAGGACTAAGCAATCAGCCCCAGCATTTT
CATSIRGTGLSNQPQHF
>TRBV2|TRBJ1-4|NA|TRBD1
TGTGCCAGCTCCGCCAGGGGACAGGAGAATGAAAAACTGTTTTTT
CASSARGQENEKLFF
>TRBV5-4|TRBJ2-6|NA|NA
TGTGCCAGCAGCGCCGGACAGTCTGGGGCCAACGTCCTGACTTTC
CASSAGQSGANVLTF
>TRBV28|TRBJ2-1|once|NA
TGTGCCAGCAGTTTATTGGGCGGGATGACCTACAATGAGCAGTTCTTC
CASSLLGGMTYNEQFF
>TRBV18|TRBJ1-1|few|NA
TGTGCCAGCTCACCACCGGGTAGGGGAGGTGAAGCTTTCTTT
CASSPPGRGGEAFF
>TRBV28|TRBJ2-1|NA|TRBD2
TGTGCCAGCAGTCCCGGCACTAGCGGCTCCTACAATGAGCAGTTCTTC
CASSPGTSGSYNEQFF
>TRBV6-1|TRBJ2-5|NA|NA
TGTGCCAGCAGTGGATCAGGGATCCACCCCCAAGAGACCCAGTACTTC
CASSGSGIHPQETQYF
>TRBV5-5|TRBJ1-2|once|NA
TGTGCCAGCAGCTCTGGGGCCCGTGCGGAAGGCTACACCTTC
CASSSGARAEGYTF
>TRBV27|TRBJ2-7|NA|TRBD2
TGTGCCCGCAGTTTGCTAGCGGGGGTATCCTACGAGCAGTACTTC
CARSLLAGVSYEQYF
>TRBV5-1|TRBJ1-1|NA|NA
TGCGCCAGCAGCCAGGGCGGGGACACTGAAGCTTTCTTT
CASSQGGDTEAFF
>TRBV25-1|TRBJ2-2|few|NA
TGTGCCAGCAGTGAATTAGGCGGTTCGAACACCGGGGAGCTGTTTTTT
CASSELGGSNTGELFF
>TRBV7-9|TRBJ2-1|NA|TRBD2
TGTGCCAGCACCCCCCTAGCGGGAAAGTACAATGAGCAGTTCTTC
CASTPLAGKYNEQFF
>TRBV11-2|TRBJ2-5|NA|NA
TGTGCCAGCAGCCGGAGCGTGGCCCTGGAAACCCAGTACTTC
CASSRSVALETQYF
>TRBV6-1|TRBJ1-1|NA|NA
TGTGCCAGCAACATTAACGAGGGAACTGAAGCTTTCTTT
CASNINEGTEAFF
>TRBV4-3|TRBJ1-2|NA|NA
TGCGCCAGCAGCCAGGACAGAAATAACTATGGCTACACCTTC
CASSQDRNNYGYTF
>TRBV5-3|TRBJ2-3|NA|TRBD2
TGTGCCAGAAGCGCTGGACTAGCGGGGCCAAGCACAGATACGCAGTATTTT
CARSAGLAGPSTDTQYF
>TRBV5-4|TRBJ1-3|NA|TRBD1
TGTGCCAGCAGCTTGGGGGACAGGGAAAACACCATATATTTT
CASSLGDRENTIYF
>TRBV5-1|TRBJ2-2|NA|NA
TGCGCCAGCAGCTTGCCCAGGGATTCTGGCACCGGGGAGCTGTTTTTT
CASSLPRDSGTGELFF
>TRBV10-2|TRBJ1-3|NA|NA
TGCGCCAGCAGTGAGTACGGCGGAGGCGTCTCTGGAAACACCATATATTTT
CASSEYGGGVSGNTIYF
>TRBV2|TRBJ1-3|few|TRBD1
TGTGCCAGCCATACTTCGACAGGGTTAAACACCATATATTTT
CASHTSTGLNTIYF